Below, 18 T cell receptor beta chains from the same sample are listed, as sequenced in a study of graft-versus-host responses after intestinal transplantation. TCRdb's copy holds only in-frame clones and misses some; the assay was immunoSEQ multiplex PCR. The sample shows about 27,000 clones, around four fifths of them seen only once. The input for sequencing was PBMCs, taken approximately four weeks after intestinal transplant. The receptors come from a human patient who received an intestinal transplant, so some T cells may come from the graft donor.

The genes are TRBV5-4 and TRBJ2-3; tentatively, D is TRBD2 (5 bases). The CDR3 loop spans 15 amino acids. CDR1 and CDR2 from the germline V gene are SGHNT and YYREEE (reference sequence). Between the trimmed V and J ends, which lost 3 bases and 1 base, there was a span of 12 bases. The CDR3 DNA sequence: TGTGCCAGCAGCTGGCCTAGCCAGGGCACAGATACGCAGTATTTT. It specifies CASSWPSQGTDTQYF. The full variable domain, rest sourced from reference TRBV5-4 and TRBJ2-3, is ETGVTQSPTHLIKTRGQQVTLRCSSQSGHNTVSWYQQALGQGPQFIFQYYREEENGRGNFPPRFSGLQFPNYSSELNVNALELDDSALYLCASSWPSQGTDTQYFGPGTRLTVL.

The rearrangement joins TRBV7-9 to TRBJ1-2; 11 bases line up with TRBD1. Germline-derived CDR1 and CDR2 are SEHNR and FQNEAQ (reference sequence). V lost 2 bases, J lost 7 bases, and 6 bases stayed unmatched. The CDR3 runs to 15 residues. CDR3 residues: CASSLLDRGRGGYTF. CDR3 nucleotides: TGTGCCAGCAGCTTATTGGACAGGGGGCGCGGTGGCTACACCTTC.

This rearrangement joins TRBV6-5 to TRBJ1-2; D possibly corresponds to TRBD1 (5 bases). This CDR3 has 15 amino acids. Per germline, CDR1 MNHEY and CDR2 SVGAGI. Trimming took off 5 bases at V and 0 bases at J, with 13 bases between the two ends. CDR3: CASSARDAANYGYTF. The CDR3 bases are TGTGCCAGCAGTGCCCGGGACGCAGCTAACTATGGCTACACCTTC.

This clone was picked up a small number of times. The rearrangement joins TRBV6-1 to TRBJ2-7; D might be TRBD2 (6 bases). This CDR3 is 16 amino acids long. V lost 1 base and J lost 7, with 20 bases in between. CDR1 is MNHNS and CDR2 is SASEGT in the germline V gene. This CDR3 reads CASSEVAGTVQREQYF. CDR3 sequence (DNA): TGTGCCAGCAGTGAAGTCGCCGGGACTGTTCAAAGGGAGCAGTACTTC.

J is TRBJ2-1 and V is TRBV6-1; D is ambiguous. Germline V lookup: CDR1 MNHNS, CDR2 SASEGT. This CDR3 contains 14 residues. The V gene lost 1 base and the J gene lost 11 bases, with 15 bases spanning the gap. The CDR3 loop reads CASSEGLVEGKQFF. CDR3 DNA sequence: TGTGCCAGCAGTGAAGGTCTGGTAGAAGGGAAGCAGTTCTTC.

The sample holds a few counts of this clone. V is TRBV27 and J is TRBJ1-5; 8 bases are a match to TRBD1. Germline CDR1 MNHEY, CDR2 SMNVEV (reference sequence). Losses at the gene ends were 5 bases for V and 9 bases for J; bases not matched to a gene: 15. CDR3 length: 16 amino acids. The CDR3 nucleotides read TGTGCCAGCAGTCCCGGGACAGGATTTTATGGTTCGCCCCAGCATTTT. This codes for CASSPGTGFYGSPQHF.

Concerning this clone itself: The same CDR3 is also encoded by other DNA sequences in this sample. This chain uses TRBV9 with TRBJ1-1, with D unresolved. The CDR3 spans 17 residues. V was pared by 0 bases and J by 6 bases, with 21 bases between. Looked up from germline, CDR1 is SGDLS and CDR2 is YYNGEE. The CDR3 nucleotides are TGTGCCAGCAGCGTAGAAGTGGGAGTGGGAGGTTTTGCTGAAGCTTTCTTT. Translated, it gives CASSVEVGVGGFAEAFF.

The chain joins TRBV2 to TRBJ1-2; D might be TRBD1 (6 bases). V lost 6 bases and J lost 5, with 19 bases in between. Germline V gene lookup returns CDR1 SNHLY and CDR2 FYNNEI. This CDR3 is 15 amino acids long. CDR3 residues: CASSPGTMYLYGYTF. The DNA of the CDR3 is TGTGCCAGCAGCCCTGGGACAATGTACCTTTATGGCTACACCTTC. Variable domain in full (rest from reference TRBV2 and TRBJ1-2): EPEVTQTPSHQVTQMGQEVILRCVPISNHLYFYWYRQILGQKVEFLVSFYNNEISEKSEIFDDQFSVERPDGSNFTLKIRSTKLEDSAMYFCASSPGTMYLYGYTFGSGTRLTVV.

The V call is TRBV5-1, the J call TRBJ2-7; 11 positions match TRBD1. Germline V gene sequence: CDR1 SGHRS, CDR2 YFSETQ. The CDR3 contains 14 residues. The V and J ends lost 3 bases and 3 bases, in that order; junction bases with no gene match: 2. The CDR3 reads CASSSGTGGYEQYF. CDR3 bases: TGCGCCAGCAGCTCTGGGACAGGGGGCTACGAGCAGTACTTC.

The gene calls are TRBV6-5 and TRBJ1-2; tentative D call: TRBD1 (5 bases). The CDR3 contains 15 residues. CDR1 is MNHEY and CDR2 is SVGAGI in the germline V gene. The V gene lost 6 bases and the J gene lost 5 bases, with 19 bases spanning the gap. The chain's CDR3 is CASRGGVSIQYGYTF. The DNA for the CDR3 is TGTGCCAGCAGGGGGGGTGTCAGCATCCAATATGGCTACACCTTC.

The genes are TRBV14 and TRBJ1-2; D unresolved. Trimming pared 1 base from V and 9 bases from J, leaving 6 bases between. Per the germline V gene, CDR1 is SGHDN and CDR2 is FVKESK. The CDR3 extends over 11 amino acids. The CDR3 DNA follows: TGTGCCAGCAGCCAAGGGTGGAGCTACACCTTC. It specifies CASSQGWSYTF.

This sequence joins TRBV5-4 and TRBJ2-5, with 10 bases matching TRBD2. CDR1 SGHNT and CDR2 YYREEE come from the germline V gene (reference sequence). This CDR3 contains 18 residues. V lost 0 bases and J lost 1; bases outside the gene matches: 9. The CDR3 region is CASSLGGSTSGVQETQYF. The CDR3 region has the DNA TGTGCCAGCAGCTTGGGAGGATCAACTAGCGGGGTCCAAGAGACCCAGTACTTC.

The rearrangement uses TRBV4-1 and TRBJ2-7, with 8 nucleotides matching TRBD1. The length of the CDR3 is 15 residues. In germline, CDR1 is MGHRA, CDR2 YSYEKL. With 4 bases clipped from V and 4 bases from J, the junction kept 9 bases outside the gene matches. CDR3 sequence reads: CASSPLQWTGYEQYF. The CDR3 DNA follows: TGCGCCAGCAGCCCTCTACAATGGACAGGGTACGAGCAGTACTTC.

This chain connects TRBV29-1 to TRBJ2-3; 10 bases are shared with TRBD2. This CDR3 contains 16 residues. CDR1 SQVTM and CDR2 ANQGSEA come from the germline V gene. Trimming removed 0 bases from V and 1 base from J; junction bases left unmatched: 4. In DNA, the CDR3 is TGCAGCGTTGAAGATTCTCTAGCGGGGGGCACAGATACGCAGTATTTT. It yields the protein CSVEDSLAGGTDTQYF.

This chain connects TRBV13 to TRBJ1-6; TRBD1 matches at 7 bases. V lost 5 bases, J lost 0 bases, and 7 bases stayed unmatched. The germline V gene has CDR1 PRHDT and CDR2 FYEKMQ (reference sequence). The CDR3 spans 17 residues. CDR3 residues: CASSVVQGSSYNSPLHF. The CDR3 DNA is TGTGCCAGCAGCGTCGTACAGGGGAGCTCCTATAATTCACCCCTCCACTTT.

The chain joins TRBV27 to TRBJ2-5, with D perhaps TRBD1 (6 bases). There are 13 residues in the CDR3. Trimming took off 2 bases at V and 5 bases at J, with 9 bases between the two ends. CDR1 is MNHEY, CDR2 SMNVEV, per germline (reference sequence). The CDR3 DNA follows: TGTGCCAGCAGTTTAGAGGGGGAGGAGACCCAGTACTTC. Translated: CASSLEGEETQYF.

V is TRBV4-1 and J is TRBJ2-5, with 8 bases lining up with TRBD2. Looked up from germline, CDR1 is MGHRA and CDR2 is YSYEKL. J lost 5 bases, V lost 4 bases, and 6 bases had no gene match. The CDR3 sequence is 14 residues long. The CDR3 loop is CASSRGASGETQYF. CDR3 coding DNA: TGCGCCAGCAGCCGCGGCGCTAGCGGGGAGACCCAGTACTTC.

This clone was detected only once. DNA for the CDR3: TGTGCCAGCAGCTTAACCGGCACAGATACGCAGTATTTT. It specifies CASSLTGTDTQYF. This rearrangement joins TRBV11-3 to TRBJ2-3; D uncertain. This CDR3 comprises 13 residues. V was cut by 2 bases and J by 1 base, with 4 bases left in between. Germline values: CDR1 SGHNT, CDR2 YENEEA.